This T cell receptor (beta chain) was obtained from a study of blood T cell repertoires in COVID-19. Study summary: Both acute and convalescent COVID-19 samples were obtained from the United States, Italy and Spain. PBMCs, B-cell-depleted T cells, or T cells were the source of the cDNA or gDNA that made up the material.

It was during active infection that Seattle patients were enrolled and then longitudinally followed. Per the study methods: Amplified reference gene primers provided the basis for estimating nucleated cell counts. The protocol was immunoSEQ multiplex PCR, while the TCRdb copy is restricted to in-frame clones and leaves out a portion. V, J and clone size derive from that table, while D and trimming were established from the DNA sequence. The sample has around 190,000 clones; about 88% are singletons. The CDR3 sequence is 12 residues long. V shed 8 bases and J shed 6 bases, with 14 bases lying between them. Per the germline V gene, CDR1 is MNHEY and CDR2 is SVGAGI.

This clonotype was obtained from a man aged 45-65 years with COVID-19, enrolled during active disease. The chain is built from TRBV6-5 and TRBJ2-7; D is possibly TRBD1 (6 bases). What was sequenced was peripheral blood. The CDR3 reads CASQTGSGEQYF. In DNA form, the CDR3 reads TGTGCCAGCCAGACAGGCTCGGGCGAGCAGTACTTC.